The present TCR beta chain was sequenced within a study of Ad26.COV2.S vaccination and SARS-CoV-2 variants. Trimming took off 3 bases at V and 2 bases at J, with 7 bases between the two ends. Looked up from germline, CDR1 is MDHEN and CDR2 is SYDVKM. The CDR3 runs 13 residues. Sample treatment: around 19 received Ad26.COV2.S at low or high dose, single or two shots; 5 received placebo; per-sample allocation not given. The samples date from day 63 after the first vaccine or placebo injection. It was Wuhan-strain SARS-CoV-2 spike that the Ad26 vaccine vector expressed. The protocol was immunoSEQ multiplex PCR, while the TCRdb copy is restricted to in-frame clones and leaves out a portion. The data show 410,000 or so clones, roughly 90% seen once.

The clonotype was recovered from a person between 18 and 60 years old who received the Ad26.COV2.S COVID-19 vaccine or a placebo. This chain connects TRBV28 to TRBJ1-1; D uncertain. The sequenced sample was peripheral blood, obtained in a trial of Ad26.COV2.S vaccine versus placebo. The CDR3 region has the DNA TGTGCCAGCAGTTTGGCAGCTAACACTGAAGCTTTCTTT. Translation: CASSLAANTEAFF. The variable domain in full, with the rest retrieved from reference TRBV28 and TRBJ1-1, is DVKVTQSSRYLVKRTGEKVFLECVQDMDHENMFWYRQDPGLGLRLIYFSYDVKMKEKGDIPEGYSVSREKKERFSLILESASTNQTSMYLCASSLAANTEAFFGQGTRLTVV.